This record concerns one T cell receptor (beta chain) sequence. What it recognizes is unknown. V lost 5 bases, J lost 5 bases, and 16 bases lay in between. The CDR3 length is 15 residues. This sample is part of a study of T cell repertoires in cytomegalovirus infection. TCRdb itself ran the reads through MiXCR, one entry per CDR3 protein. The sample lists roughly 120,000 distinct CDR3 sequences; around 28% were seen once. V and J are TRBV12-3 or TRBV12-4 and TRBJ2-1; maybe TRBD2 (6 bases). The clonotype was recovered from a human donor in good health (CMV status not recorded). Some clones in this sample may be carry-over from other donors' samples. The sequencing here drew on CD8+ T cells from cultured PBMCs, taken from culture after CMV antigen stimulation. The CDR3 sequence: CASSPRRGFHNEQFF. The CDR3 DNA sequence: TGTGCCAGCAGTCCCCGACGGGGGTTTCACAATGAGCAGTTCTTC.